Listed here is a single T cell receptor beta chain. The CDR3 has 12 residues. The V end was cut by 4 bases, the J end by 8 bases, with 14 bases between. Germline loops: CDR1 SQVTM, CDR2 ANQGSEA. These data come from a study of blood T cell repertoires in COVID-19. In the study overall: T cells, B-cell-depleted T cells, or PBMCs supplied cDNA or gDNA.

Authors' data handling: Reference gene primer amplification in the assay estimated nucleated cell counts. Profiling relied on immunoSEQ multiplex PCR, and the TCRdb table lists in-frame clones only, not all of them. V and J calls and clone size come straight from that table; D and trimming were deduced from the DNA. Of about 200,000 clones listed, roughly 89% are singletons. The TCR was taken from a man aged 55 to 70 who had recovered from COVID-19. This chain joins TRBV29-1 and TRBJ1-1; TRBD1 might be the D (5 bases). Sample: peripheral blood. The CDR3 protein is CSVGSPGWEAFF. The CDR3 DNA sequence: TGCAGCGTTGGGTCCCCAGGGTGGGAAGCTTTCTTT.